A single T cell receptor beta chain is shown here with its context. This specimen belongs to a study of T cell repertoires in aging, cancer and after chemotherapy. This CDR3 has 14 residues. The germline gives CDR1 MNHEY, CDR2 SVGEGT. V was pared by 7 bases and J by 3 bases, with 15 bases between. Rearranged V-D-J TRB sequences were amplified with a mixed TRB-A/B primer pool. MiXCR was run by TCRdb on the multiplex PCR reads, yielding one entry per CDR3 protein. The profile shows 8,000 or so distinct CDR3 sequences, less than 35% of them singletons. Amplification of TCR beta used genomic DNA extracted from peripheral blood.

This sequence was found in a human donor in good health. The specimen was blood. The V gene is TRBV6-2 or TRBV6-3, the J gene TRBJ2-5; D may be TRBD1 (5 bases). This CDR3 is CASKGVGNKETQYF. The CDR3 DNA sequence: TGTGCCAGCAAAGGGGTAGGGAACAAAGAGACCCAGTACTTC.